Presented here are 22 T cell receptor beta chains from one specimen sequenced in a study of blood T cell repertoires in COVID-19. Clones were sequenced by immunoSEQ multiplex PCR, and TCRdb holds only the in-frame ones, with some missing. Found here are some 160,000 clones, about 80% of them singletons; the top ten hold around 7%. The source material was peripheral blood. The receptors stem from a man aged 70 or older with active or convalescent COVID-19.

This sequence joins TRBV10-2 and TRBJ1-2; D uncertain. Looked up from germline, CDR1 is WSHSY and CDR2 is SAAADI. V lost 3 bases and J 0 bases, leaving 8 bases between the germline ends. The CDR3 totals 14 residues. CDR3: CASSDVGANYGYTF. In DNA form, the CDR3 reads TGCGCCAGCAGTGATGTGGGAGCTAACTATGGCTACACCTTC.

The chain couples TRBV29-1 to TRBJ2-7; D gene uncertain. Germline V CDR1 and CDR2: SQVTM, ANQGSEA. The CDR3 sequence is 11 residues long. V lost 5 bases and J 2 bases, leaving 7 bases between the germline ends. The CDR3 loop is CSVKVAYEQYF. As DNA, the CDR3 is TGCAGCGTTAAAGTAGCCTACGAGCAGTACTTC.

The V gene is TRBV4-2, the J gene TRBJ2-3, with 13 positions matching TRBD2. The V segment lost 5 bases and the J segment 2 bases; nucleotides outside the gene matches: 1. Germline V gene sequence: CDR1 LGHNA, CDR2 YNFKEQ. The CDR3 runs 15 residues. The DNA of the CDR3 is TGTGCCAGCAGCACTAGCGGGAGGGCCACAGATACGCAGTATTTT. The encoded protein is CASSTSGRATDTQYF.

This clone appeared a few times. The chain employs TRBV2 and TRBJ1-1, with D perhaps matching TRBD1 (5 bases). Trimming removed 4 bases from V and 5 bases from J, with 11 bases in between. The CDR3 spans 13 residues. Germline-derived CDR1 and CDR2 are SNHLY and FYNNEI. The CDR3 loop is CASSGQFGTEAFF. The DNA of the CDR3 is TGTGCCAGCAGTGGACAGTTTGGGACTGAAGCTTTCTTT.

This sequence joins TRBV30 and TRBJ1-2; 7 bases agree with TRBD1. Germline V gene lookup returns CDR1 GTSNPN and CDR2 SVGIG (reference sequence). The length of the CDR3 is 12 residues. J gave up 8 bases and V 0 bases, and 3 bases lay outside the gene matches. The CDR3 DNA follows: TGTGCCTGGAGTGTTGGACAGGCCGGCTACACCTTC. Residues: CAWSVGQAGYTF.

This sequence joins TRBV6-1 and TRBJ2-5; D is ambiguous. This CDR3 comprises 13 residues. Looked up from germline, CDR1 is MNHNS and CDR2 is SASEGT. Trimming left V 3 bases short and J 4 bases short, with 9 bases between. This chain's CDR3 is CASSELGGETQYF. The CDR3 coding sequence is TGTGCCAGCAGTGAGCTCGGCGGAGAGACCCAGTACTTC.

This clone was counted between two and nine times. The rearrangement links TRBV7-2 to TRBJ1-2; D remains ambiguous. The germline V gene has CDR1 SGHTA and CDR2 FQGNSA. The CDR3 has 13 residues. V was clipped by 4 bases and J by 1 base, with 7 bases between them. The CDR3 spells CASSYDNNYGYTF. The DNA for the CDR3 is TGTGCCAGCAGCTACGACAATAACTATGGCTACACCTTC.

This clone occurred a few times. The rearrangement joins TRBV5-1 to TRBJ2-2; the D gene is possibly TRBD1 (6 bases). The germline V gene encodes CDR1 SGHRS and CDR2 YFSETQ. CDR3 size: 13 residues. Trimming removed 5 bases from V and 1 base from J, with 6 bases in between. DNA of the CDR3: TGCGCCAGCAGGGGACAGAACACCGGGGAGCTGTTTTTT. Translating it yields CASRGQNTGELFF.

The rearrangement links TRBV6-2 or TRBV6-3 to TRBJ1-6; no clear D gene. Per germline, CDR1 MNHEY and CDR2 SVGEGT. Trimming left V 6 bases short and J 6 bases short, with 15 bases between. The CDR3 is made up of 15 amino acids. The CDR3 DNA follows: TGTGCCAGCAGCCCGGACCGGCGGGGTAATTCACCCCTCCACTTT. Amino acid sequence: CASSPDRRGNSPLHF.

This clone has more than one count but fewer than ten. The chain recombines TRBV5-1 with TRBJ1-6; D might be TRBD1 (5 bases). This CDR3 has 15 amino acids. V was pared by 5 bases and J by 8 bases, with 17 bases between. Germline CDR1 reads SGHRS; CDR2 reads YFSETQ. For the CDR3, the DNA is TGCGCCAGCAGTTCTCAGGGTAGGGGTGATTCACCCCTCCACTTT. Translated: CASSSQGRGDSPLHF.

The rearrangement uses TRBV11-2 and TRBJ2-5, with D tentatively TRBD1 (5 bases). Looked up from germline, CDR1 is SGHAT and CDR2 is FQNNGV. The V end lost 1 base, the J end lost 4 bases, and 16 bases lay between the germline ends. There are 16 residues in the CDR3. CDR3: CASSLVYGRQGETQYF. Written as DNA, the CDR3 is TGTGCCAGCAGCTTAGTATACGGTCGCCAGGGAGAGACCCAGTACTTC.

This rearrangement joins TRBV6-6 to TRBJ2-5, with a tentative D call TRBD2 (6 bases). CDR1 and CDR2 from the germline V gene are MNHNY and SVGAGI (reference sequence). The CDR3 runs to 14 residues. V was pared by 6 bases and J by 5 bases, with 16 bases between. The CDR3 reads CASSSLAITETQYF. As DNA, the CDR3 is TGTGCCAGCAGCTCACTAGCTATAACGGAGACCCAGTACTTC.

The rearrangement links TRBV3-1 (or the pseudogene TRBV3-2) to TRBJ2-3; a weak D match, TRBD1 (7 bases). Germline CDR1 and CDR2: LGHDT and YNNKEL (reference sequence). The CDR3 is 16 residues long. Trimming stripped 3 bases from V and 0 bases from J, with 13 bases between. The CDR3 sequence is CASSHRQGGSTDTQYF. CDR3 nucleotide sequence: TGTGCCAGCAGCCACCGACAGGGAGGAAGCACAGATACGCAGTATTTT.

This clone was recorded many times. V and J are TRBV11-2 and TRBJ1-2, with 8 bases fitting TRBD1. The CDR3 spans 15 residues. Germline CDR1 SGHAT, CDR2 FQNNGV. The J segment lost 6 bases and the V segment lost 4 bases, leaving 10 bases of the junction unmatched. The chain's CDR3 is CASSSIRGRLDGYTF. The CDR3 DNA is TGTGCCAGCAGCTCAATCAGGGGGCGCCTCGATGGCTACACCTTC.

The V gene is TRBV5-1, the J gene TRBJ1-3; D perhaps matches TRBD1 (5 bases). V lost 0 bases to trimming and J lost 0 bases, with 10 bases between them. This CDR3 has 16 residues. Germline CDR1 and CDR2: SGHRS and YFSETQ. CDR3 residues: CASSLDPGPSGNTIYF. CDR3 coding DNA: TGCGCCAGCAGCTTGGATCCAGGGCCCTCTGGAAACACCATATATTTT.

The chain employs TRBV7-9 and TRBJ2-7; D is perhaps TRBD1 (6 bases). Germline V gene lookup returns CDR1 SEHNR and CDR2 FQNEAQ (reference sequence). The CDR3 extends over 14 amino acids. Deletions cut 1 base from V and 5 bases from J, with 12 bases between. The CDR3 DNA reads TGTGCCAGCAGCTTAGAGGGCAGGGGCCACGAGCAGTACTTC. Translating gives CASSLEGRGHEQYF.

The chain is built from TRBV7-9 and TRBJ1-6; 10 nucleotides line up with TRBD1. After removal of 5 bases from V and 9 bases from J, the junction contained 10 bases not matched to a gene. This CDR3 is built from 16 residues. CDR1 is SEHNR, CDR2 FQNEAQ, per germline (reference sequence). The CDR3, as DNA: TGTGCCAGCAGCCGGGGACAGGGGTTCGACTCTTCACCCCTCCACTTT. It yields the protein CASSRGQGFDSSPLHF.

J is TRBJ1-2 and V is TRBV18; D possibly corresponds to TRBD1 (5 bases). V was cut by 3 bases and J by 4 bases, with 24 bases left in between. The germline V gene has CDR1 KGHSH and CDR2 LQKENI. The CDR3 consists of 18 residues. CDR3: CASSPDMGGTVQFYGYTF. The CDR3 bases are TGTGCCAGCTCACCGGATATGGGGGGGACGGTTCAGTTCTATGGCTACACCTTC.

Here the CDR3 reads CASSLTFEGTNEKLFF. CDR3 sequence (DNA): TGTGCCAGCAGCTTAACGTTCGAGGGTACTAATGAAAAACTGTTTTTT. The rearrangement joins TRBV11-2 to TRBJ1-4, with D unclear. CDR1 is SGHAT and CDR2 is FQNNGV in the germline V gene. Trimming shortened V by 2 bases and J by 2 bases, and 12 bases separated the two germline ends. This CDR3 has 16 residues.

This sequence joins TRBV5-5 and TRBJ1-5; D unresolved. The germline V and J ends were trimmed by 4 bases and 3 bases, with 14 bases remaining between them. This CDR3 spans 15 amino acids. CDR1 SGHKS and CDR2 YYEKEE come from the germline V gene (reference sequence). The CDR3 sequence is CASSPGGLINQPQHF. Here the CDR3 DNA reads TGTGCCAGCAGCCCAGGCGGGCTGATCAATCAGCCCCAGCATTTT.

CDR3 nucleotide sequence: TGCGCCAGCAGCCCGGGGAGGGGTCGAAATAATTCACCCCTCCACTTT. Amino acids: CASSPGRGRNNSPLHF. V gene TRBV5-1 combines with J gene TRBJ1-6; D is perhaps TRBD1 (5 bases). Trimming pared 4 bases from V and 5 bases from J, leaving 16 bases between. CDR3 length: 16 amino acids. CDR1 is SGHRS and CDR2 is YFSETQ in the germline V gene.

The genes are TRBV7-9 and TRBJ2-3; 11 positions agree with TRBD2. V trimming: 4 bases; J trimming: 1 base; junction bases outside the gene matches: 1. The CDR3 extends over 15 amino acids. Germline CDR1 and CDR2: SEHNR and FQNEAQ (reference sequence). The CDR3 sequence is CASSSSGRRTDTQYF. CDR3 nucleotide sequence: TGTGCCAGCAGCTCTAGCGGGAGGCGCACAGATACGCAGTATTTT.